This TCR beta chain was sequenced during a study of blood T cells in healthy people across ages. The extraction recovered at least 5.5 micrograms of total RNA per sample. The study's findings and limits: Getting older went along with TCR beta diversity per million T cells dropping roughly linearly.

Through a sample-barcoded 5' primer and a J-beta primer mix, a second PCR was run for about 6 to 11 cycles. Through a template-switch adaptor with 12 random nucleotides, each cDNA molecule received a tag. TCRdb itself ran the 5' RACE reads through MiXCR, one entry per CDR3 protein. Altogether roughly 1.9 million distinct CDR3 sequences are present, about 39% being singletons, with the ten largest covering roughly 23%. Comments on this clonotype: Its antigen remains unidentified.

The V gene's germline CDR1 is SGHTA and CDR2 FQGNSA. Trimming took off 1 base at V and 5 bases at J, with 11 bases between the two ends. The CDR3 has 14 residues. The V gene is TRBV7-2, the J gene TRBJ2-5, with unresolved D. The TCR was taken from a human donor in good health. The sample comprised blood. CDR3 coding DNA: TGTGCCAGCAGCTTAGACCCGTCCGGGGAGACCCAGTACTTC. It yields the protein CASSLDPSGETQYF. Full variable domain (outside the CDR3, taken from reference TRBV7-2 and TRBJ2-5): GAGVSQSPSNKVTEKGKDVELRCDPISGHTALYWYRQSLGQGLEFLIYFQGNSAPDKSGLPSDRFSAERTGGSVSTLTIQRTQQEDSAVYLCASSLDPSGETQYFGPGTRLLVL.